This passage covers 4 T cell receptor beta chains from one sample sequenced in a study of blood T cell repertoires in COVID-19 (dated by TCRdb to the early 2020s). Library construction relied on the immunoSEQ multiplex PCR assay. Sourced from immuneACCESS, this table was stored by TCRdb with only in-frame sequences that have V and J called. A share of the clones is absent; for the studies checked, an unresolved V gene accounts for under half, and the remainder has no known explanation. This sample comprises fewer than 35,000 clones, about nine tenths of them detected only once. The top ten clonotypes cover around 2% of the sample. The sequencing sample was made of peripheral blood. The receptors derive from a man in his fifties with active or convalescent COVID-19.

V gene TRBV7-8 combines with J gene TRBJ2-3; D is ambiguous. Germline loops: CDR1 SGHVS, CDR2 FQNEAQ. This CDR3 region has 11 residues. Trimming removed 4 bases from V and 5 bases from J, with 4 bases in between. The CDR3 loop is CASSYGDTQYF. Here the CDR3 DNA reads TGTGCCAGCAGCTACGGAGATACGCAGTATTTT.

V and J are TRBV18 and TRBJ2-7, with D possibly TRBD1 on 6 matching bases. Trimming took off 6 bases at V and 1 base at J, with 19 bases between the two ends. Germline CDR1 and CDR2: KGHSH and LQKENI. The CDR3 runs to 16 residues. In nucleotides, the CDR3 is TGTGCCAGCTCCCCAAGGGGGTTGGGGGTTTCCTACGAGCAGTACTTC. Translated: CASSPRGLGVSYEQYF.

The J gene is TRBJ2-2, the V gene TRBV18; D might be TRBD1 (6 bases). The CDR3 covers 15 residues. Germline CDR1 is KGHSH and CDR2 is LQKENI. V was shortened by 2 bases and J by 1 base, with 8 bases between the two germline ends. CDR3 in DNA: TGTGCCAGCTCACCAGACAGGCTGAACACCGGGGAGCTGTTTTTT. This codes for CASSPDRLNTGELFF. Full variable domain (missing parts from reference TRBV18 and TRBJ2-2): NAGVMQNPRHLVRRRGQEARLRCSPMKGHSHVYWYRQLPEEGLKFMVYLQKENIIDESGMPKERFSAEFPKEGPSILRIQQVVRGDSAAYFCASSPDRLNTGELFFGEGSRLTVL.

This chain connects TRBV30 to TRBJ1-1; TRBD1 matches at 9 bases. CDR1 and CDR2 (germline): GTSNPN, SVGIG (reference sequence). V was clipped by 0 bases and J by 6 bases; unmatched bases: 5. The CDR3 spans 14 residues. The CDR3: CAWSVGQGPAEAFF. The CDR3 DNA is TGTGCCTGGAGTGTCGGACAGGGGCCCGCTGAAGCTTTCTTT. The variable domain in full, with the rest retrieved from reference TRBV30 and TRBJ1-1, is SQTIHQWPATLVQPVGSPLSLECTVEGTSNPNLYWYRQAAGRGLQLLFYSVGIGQISSEVPQNLSASRPQDRQFILSSKKLLLSDSGFYLCAWSVGQGPAEAFFGQGTRLTVV.